This T cell receptor (beta chain) emerged from a study of blood T cells in healthy people across ages (dated by TCRdb to between 2015 and 2017). Regarding the research as a whole: In model experiments, template switching captured about one uniquely barcoded TCR beta cDNA molecule for every two T cells. Age-related changes in TCR beta repertoire diversity were measured in the study by deep sequencing normalized with unique cDNA molecular identifiers. Donors were grouped into four age groups: young (average approximately 15 years), middle-aged (around 39), aged (over 55) and long-lived (roughly 80). Donors of different ages were randomly distributed across sequencing lanes to avoid experimental bias. Using the same blood draw, the study looked at two additional independent replicas of 1 million unique cDNA reads for two donors, one aged 18 to 30 and the other aged 80 or older.

The germline V gene (reference sequence) supplies CDR1 DFQATT and CDR2 SNEGSKA. V is pared back by 3 bases and J by 2 bases, with 10 bases lying between the germline termini. The CDR3 numbers 13 residues from cysteine through phenylalanine. The retained sequence is limited to the CDR3, 39 bases, with the frame set at the first base. What the study reported, not specific to this receptor: The CMV infection status of donors was not known, potentially confounding age-related changes in expanded clonotypes. Bulk unsorted PBMC profiling prevented conclusive comparison of naive and antigen-experienced compartments. There was a strong correlation between observed TCR beta diversity and the percentage of naive T cells measured by flow cytometry. Estimates of total diversity from one million sequenced T cells were regarded as lower bounds and underestimates. Compared with the aged group, the long-lived group had more naive CD4+ T cells, fewer expanded clones and increased TCR diversity, a pattern suggesting age selection. Observed TCR beta diversity per million T cells fell roughly linearly with age, and a significant reduction was already apparent by age around 40.

Library preparation employed 5' RACE. Sequencing took place on an Illumina HiSeq 2500. The second PCR ran for about 6 to 12 cycles and used a J-beta primer mix along with a sample-barcoded 5' primer. Each TCR beta cDNA molecule received a unique molecular identifier from a template-switch 5' adaptor carrying 12 random nucleotides. At least 2.5 million CDR3-containing paired-end reads were obtained from each sample. All of the RNA was converted into first-strand cDNA using the Mint cDNA synthesis kit, with a TRBC-specific oligonucleotide serving as the primer. All cDNA was treated with uracil-DNA glycosylase and then went through a first 18-cycle PCR with the universal primers M1SS and BC2_uni_R. Per the authors' processing: For normalization, 1 million high-quality reads were randomly selected from each sample, with every read carrying a distinct molecular identifier. Reads sharing molecular identifiers were discarded rather than binned into consensus sequences. MiTCR, with a Q25 quality threshold and the strictest error-elimination algorithm, was used for CDR3 identification, clonotype clustering and error correction. Lower-bound total TCR beta diversity was estimated with a nonparametric unseen species model using Euler transformation. TCRdb trimmed public reads at Q25 via fastp, called clones via MiXCR and kept in-frame beta chains. Rows are combined by CDR3 protein, so each entry shows the most common genes and DNA. None of the V and J calls come from the authors' own analysis; TCRdb made them. The sample table lists almost 300,000 distinct CDR3 sequences, around 30% of them with a count of one. Clones ranked in the top ten supply roughly 30% of the sample.

About this clonotype itself: The target of this receptor is not known. No quality values exist for individual bases; no much larger clone is one base distant.

The 39 donors, aged roughly 6 to 95 years, were systemically healthy Caucasian individuals from Russia. Each donor gave 8.5 to 10 milliliters of peripheral blood, collected into EDTA-treated Vacutainer tubes. Ficoll-Paque density-gradient centrifugation was used to isolate PBMCs, with at least 7 million per sample. Trizol reagent was used to extract total RNA from PBMCs, with at least 5.5 micrograms per sample. For every donor, an aliquot of PBMCs went through flow cytometry to measure the percentages of naive CD45RAhigh/CD27high T cells. The rearrangement combines TRBV20-1 with TRBJ2-5; a weak D assignment points to TRBD1 (6 bases agree). The sequence was collected from a woman between 70 and 85 years old in good health. Sequencing was carried out using blood. The CDR3 protein sequence reads: CSASGQKQETQYF. The bases are TGCAGTGCTAGCGGACAGAAACAAGAGACCCAGTACTTC.